These 28 T cell receptor beta chains were sequenced from one sample in a study of T cell changes during pregnancy in multiple sclerosis. Assay used: immunoSEQ multiplex PCR; TCRdb lists only in-frame clones, some missing. The table has approximately 30,000 clones, 89% seen once. The sample in question was CD8+ T cells from peripheral blood mononuclear cells, obtained in the first trimester of pregnancy. Every receptor here comes from a female donor with multiple sclerosis, enrolled in a pregnancy study.

The chain joins TRBV6-1 to TRBJ2-7; TRBD1 aligns across 8 bases. Germline CDR1 and CDR2: MNHNS and SASEGT. This CDR3 spans 15 amino acids. J was trimmed by 2 bases and V by 7 bases; bases with no gene match: 10. As DNA, the CDR3 is TGTGCCAGCACTATTCAGACAGGGGTTCCCTACGAGCAGTACTTC. Protein product: CASTIQTGVPYEQYF.

V usage is TRBV5-4 and J usage is TRBJ2-5; 13 nucleotides align to TRBD2. V lost 4 bases to trimming and J lost 14 bases; unmatched junction nucleotides: 8. The CDR3 runs to 13 residues. Germline V gene lookup returns CDR1 SGHNT and CDR2 YYREEE (reference sequence). In DNA, the CDR3 is TGTGCCAGCAGCCCGGGACTAGCGGGGCCCTGTTACTTC. The encoded protein is CASSPGLAGPCYF.

This chain connects TRBV9 to TRBJ2-3, with D perhaps TRBD2 (5 bases). Germline lookup yields CDR1 SGDLS and CDR2 YYNGEE. V lost 0 bases and J lost 4, with 6 bases in between. The CDR3 is made up of 13 amino acids. As DNA, the CDR3 is TGTGCCAGCAGCGTAGGGGGAGCAGATACGCAGTATTTT. This encodes CASSVGGADTQYF.

The J gene is TRBJ2-1, the V gene TRBV30, with D possibly TRBD2 on 5 matching bases. Germline V gives CDR1 GTSNPN, CDR2 SVGIG (reference sequence). This CDR3 has 14 residues. With 5 bases removed from V and 4 bases from J, the gap between germline ends came to 15 bases. CDR3 region: CAWEGEEVYNEQFF. DNA of the CDR3: TGTGCCTGGGAAGGAGAGGAGGTGTACAATGAGCAGTTCTTC.

This clone was recorded once. CDR3 sequence reads: CASTETTGLASEQYF. The DNA of the CDR3 is TGTGCCAGCACCGAGACTACAGGACTAGCTAGCGAGCAGTACTTC. The genes are TRBV2 and TRBJ2-7, with 8 nucleotides matching TRBD2. V shed 7 bases, J shed 6 bases, and the junction held 14 bases outside the gene matches. The CDR3 loop spans 15 amino acids. The germline CDR1 and CDR2 sequences are SNHLY and FYNNEI.

The V call is TRBV2, the J call TRBJ1-4; tentative D call: TRBD1 (6 bases). The CDR3 is 15 amino acids. Trimming pared 6 bases from V and 1 base from J, leaving 12 bases between. CDR1 SNHLY and CDR2 FYNNEI come from the germline V gene. CDR3 nucleotides: TGTGCCAGCAGGGGCTCAGGGGAAACTAATGAAAAACTGTTTTTT. This translates into CASRGSGETNEKLFF. The entire variable domain, with the rest obtained from reference TRBV2 and TRBJ1-4, is as follows: EPEVTQTPSHQVTQMGQEVILRCVPISNHLYFYWYRQILGQKVEFLVSFYNNEISEKSEIFDDQFSVERPDGSNFTLKIRSTKLEDSAMYFCASRGSGETNEKLFFGSGTQLSVL.

This sequence joins TRBV28 and TRBJ2-1, with TRBD2 matching over 8 bases. Germline CDR1 MDHEN, CDR2 SYDVKM. Trimming cost V 3 bases and J 3 bases; bases outside gene matches: 4. The CDR3 length is 15 residues. The CDR3, as DNA: TGTGCCAGCAGTTTGACTAGCGAGAGCTACAATGAGCAGTTCTTC. Translated, it gives CASSLTSESYNEQFF.

The chain has TRBV6-5 and TRBJ1-2; no clear D gene. V lost 0 bases to trimming and J lost 2 bases, with 7 bases between them. The CDR3 consists of 14 residues. Germline V CDR1 and CDR2: MNHEY, SVGAGI. In DNA, the CDR3 is TGTGCCAGCAGTTACTCTTCGGTCAACTATGGCTACACCTTC. Translation gives CASSYSSVNYGYTF.

This chain uses TRBV27 with TRBJ1-2; 7 nucleotides match TRBD1. The CDR3 is 15 amino acids. Germline CDR1 is MNHEY and CDR2 is SMNVEV (reference sequence). V lost 4 bases, J lost 8 bases, and 13 bases stayed unmatched. The CDR3 DNA sequence: TGTGCCAGCAGTTCCCTCGACAGGGCCGGTGCCGGCTACACCTTC. Its translation is CASSSLDRAGAGYTF.

The chain uses TRBV12-5 and TRBJ2-3; no clear D. CDR1 and CDR2 from the germline V gene are LGHNT and FRNRAP. CDR3 size: 12 residues. V was trimmed by 4 bases and J by 2 bases, leaving 4 bases between them. The CDR3 DNA sequence: TGTGCTAGTGGTTATTACACAGATACGCAGTATTTT. It translates to CASGYYTDTQYF.

This chain joins TRBV10-3 and TRBJ2-7, with TRBD2 identical over 10 bases. The ends lost 10 bases at V and 3 bases at J; junction bases unmatched: 9. Germline loops: CDR1 ENHRY, CDR2 SYGVKD. The CDR3 consists of 14 residues. The CDR3 loop is CATCCRTSGYEQYF. As DNA, the CDR3 is TGTGCCACCTGCTGCCGGACTAGCGGCTACGAGCAGTACTTC.

J is TRBJ1-1 and V is TRBV27; no clear D gene. The V gene lost 6 bases and the J gene lost 4 bases, with 15 bases spanning the gap. Per the germline V gene, CDR1 is MNHEY and CDR2 is SMNVEV (reference sequence). The CDR3 consists of 14 residues. The CDR3 region is CASSARAEGTEAFF. The CDR3 nucleotides are TGTGCCAGCAGCGCGAGGGCTGAGGGCACTGAAGCTTTCTTT.

The chain joins TRBV6-1 to TRBJ2-1; the D is unclear. V shed 2 bases and J shed 7 bases, with 21 bases lying between them. This CDR3 region has 17 residues. CDR1 and CDR2 (germline): MNHNS, SASEGT. The CDR3 loop is CASSESLPASAENEQFF. CDR3 nucleotide sequence: TGTGCCAGCAGTGAAAGCCTACCGGCTAGTGCCGAGAATGAGCAGTTCTTC.

This sequence joins TRBV27 and TRBJ2-7; D is possibly TRBD2 (5 bases). This CDR3 region has 14 residues. The V gene lost 6 bases and the J gene lost 3 bases, with 15 bases spanning the gap. Germline loops: CDR1 MNHEY, CDR2 SMNVEV (reference sequence). CDR3 in DNA: TGTGCCAGCAGCTTAGAGGGAAAGAACTACGAGCAGTACTTC. Its translation: CASSLEGKNYEQYF.

The V call is TRBV7-6, the J call TRBJ2-7, with D possibly being TRBD2 (5 bases). V lost 4 bases and J lost 2, with 12 bases in between. CDR1 and CDR2 from the germline V gene are SGHVS and FNYEAQ. There are 14 residues in the CDR3. The CDR3 sequence: CASSSDGVPYEQYF. In DNA form, the CDR3 reads TGTGCCAGCAGCTCGGACGGGGTACCCTACGAGCAGTACTTC.

This clone was observed once. Mismatch with germline at one junction end may stem from a read error. The chain joins TRBV7-7 to TRBJ2-5; TRBD1 is a possible D gene (6 bases). Germline values: CDR1 SSHAT, CDR2 FNYEAQ (reference sequence). The CDR3 has 14 residues. Here the CDR3 reads CASSLEAGEETQYF. CDR3 coding DNA: TGTGCTAGCAGCTTAGAGGCAGGGGAAGAGACCCAGTACTTC.

The chain carries TRBV4-1 and TRBJ2-7; 9 nucleotides line up with TRBD2. This CDR3 contains 16 residues. Germline V gene lookup returns CDR1 MGHRA and CDR2 YSYEKL. V shed 0 bases and J 2 bases; nucleotides not matched to a gene: 5. CDR3 DNA: TGCGCCAGCAGCCAAGATGGGGCGGGAGGGCCCTACGAGCAGTACTTC. As protein: CASSQDGAGGPYEQYF.

This chain uses TRBV5-1 with TRBJ2-7, with 9 bases aligning to TRBD1. The CDR3 sequence is 15 residues long. Trimming cost V 3 bases and J 0 bases; bases outside gene matches: 4. From germline, CDR1 is SGHRS and CDR2 YFSETQ. The CDR3 sequence is CASSSGTGSSYEQYF. CDR3 DNA sequence: TGCGCCAGCAGCTCCGGGACAGGGAGCTCCTACGAGCAGTACTTC.

This clone has just one count. The gene calls are TRBV5-6 and TRBJ2-7; D is ambiguous. Germline-derived CDR1 and CDR2 are SGHDT and YYEEEE. Deletions cut 4 bases from V and 0 bases from J, with 11 bases between. The CDR3 has 14 amino acids. CDR3 in amino acids: CASSEQTSSYEQYF. CDR3 nucleotide sequence: TGTGCCAGCAGCGAGCAGACAAGCTCCTACGAGCAGTACTTC. The full variable domain, completed using reference TRBV5-6 and TRBJ2-7, is DAGVTQSPTHLIKTRGQQVTLRCSPKSGHDTVSWYQQALGQGPQFIFQYYEEEERQRGNFPDRFSGHQFPNYSSELNVNALLLGDSALYLCASSEQTSSYEQYFGPGTRLTVT.

The chain couples TRBV11-3 to TRBJ2-1; 7 bases align to TRBD2. Germline V lookup: CDR1 SGHNT, CDR2 YENEEA. The CDR3 sequence is 14 residues long. V gave up 1 base and J gave up 7 bases; unmatched junction bases: 4. Here the CDR3 reads CASSLAGLTNEQFF. In DNA form, the CDR3 reads TGTGCCAGCAGCTTAGCGGGACTAACGAATGAGCAGTTCTTC.

The chain joins TRBV7-8 to TRBJ1-3; unclear D gene. CDR1 and CDR2 from the germline V gene are SGHVS and FQNEAQ. The CDR3 extends over 13 amino acids. Trimming pared 1 base from V and 4 bases from J, leaving 5 bases between. The CDR3 DNA is TGTGCCAGCAGCTTAGTTTCGGGAAACACCATATATTTT. Amino acids: CASSLVSGNTIYF.

This rearrangement joins TRBV6-6 to TRBJ2-7; D might be TRBD1 (7 bases). There are 16 residues in the CDR3. The V end lost 2 bases, the J end lost 5 bases, and 19 bases lay between the germline ends. Per germline, CDR1 MNHNY and CDR2 SVGAGI (reference sequence). The CDR3 nucleotides are TGTGCCAGCAGTTACCCAGGGGGGACCAGGAGAGACGAGCAGTACTTC. Encoded protein: CASSYPGGTRRDEQYF.

The rearrangement joins TRBV2 to TRBJ2-1; 8 nucleotides align to TRBD1. The ends lost 1 base at V and 3 bases at J; junction bases unmatched: 5. This CDR3 has 16 amino acids. Germline CDR1 is SNHLY and CDR2 is FYNNEI. The CDR3 reads CASSEEAGGIYNEQFF. The CDR3 nucleotides read TGTGCCAGCAGTGAAGAGGCAGGGGGCATCTACAATGAGCAGTTCTTC.

The chain links TRBV4-1 to TRBJ1-1, with unresolved D. The germline V gene encodes CDR1 MGHRA and CDR2 YSYEKL. V was cut by 0 bases and J by 3 bases, with 5 bases left in between. The CDR3 loop spans 13 amino acids. CDR3 sequence: CASSQEAYTEAFF. The CDR3 nucleotides read TGCGCCAGCAGCCAAGAGGCCTACACTGAAGCTTTCTTT.

The chain uses TRBV4-1 and TRBJ2-7; 7 bases align to TRBD2. The CDR3 is made up of 15 amino acids. V dropped 4 bases and J dropped 1; count of bases not matched to a gene: 7. The germline gives CDR1 MGHRA, CDR2 YSYEKL. In nucleotides, the CDR3 is TGCGCCAGCAGCCCGACGGCTAGCGGATCCTACGAGCAGTACTTC. Protein sequence: CASSPTASGSYEQYF.

The chain combines TRBV14 with TRBJ2-7, with a tentative D call TRBD1 (5 bases). This CDR3 is built from 15 residues. V lost 1 base to trimming and J lost 0 bases, with 10 bases between them. Germline CDR1 and CDR2: SGHDN and FVKESK. The CDR3 region is CASSQGPDSSYEQYF. The CDR3 DNA sequence: TGTGCCAGCAGCCAAGGGCCCGACAGCTCCTACGAGCAGTACTTC.

The J gene is TRBJ2-1, the V gene TRBV9; 11 positions match TRBD2. The CDR3 consists of 16 residues. Germline V gene sequence: CDR1 SGDLS, CDR2 YYNGEE. The junction had 9 bases not matched to a gene; V was cut back by 2 bases and J by 8 bases. CDR3 sequence: CASSVPLAGGPDEQFF. The CDR3 DNA follows: TGTGCCAGCAGCGTCCCTTTAGCGGGAGGGCCGGATGAGCAGTTCTTC.

The chain couples TRBV6-5 to TRBJ2-6; no definite D call. Trimming removed 6 bases from V and 1 base from J, with 7 bases in between. From germline, CDR1 is MNHEY and CDR2 SVGAGI. The CDR3 has 14 amino acids. CDR3 nucleotides: TGTGCCAGCAGCCTTACATCTGGGGCCAACGTCCTGACTTTC. It codes for CASSLTSGANVLTF.